One and the same sample provided the 4 T cell receptor beta chains below, sequenced in a study of CD8+ T cells in alopecia areata. Treatment denoted: oral pan-JAK inhibitor, 5-10 mg twice daily. Extraction of RNA preceded its reverse transcription into cDNA, which served as the sequencing template. Generated by immunoSEQ multiplex PCR, the TCRdb table keeps only in-frame clones and is missing some. The table has approximately 200,000 clones, around 56% seen once. The source was CD4+ T cells sorted from blood, collected at week 4, from a patient treated with tofacitinib. The receptors were sampled from a human donor with alopecia areata.

This chain links TRBV9 with TRBJ2-2; 14 bases are a match to TRBD2. J lost 5 bases, V lost 3 bases, and 9 bases had no gene match. Germline loops: CDR1 SGDLS, CDR2 YYNGEE. This CDR3 comprises 18 residues. The CDR3 sequence is CASSALPRTSGRTGELFF. The CDR3 coding sequence is TGTGCCAGCAGCGCCCTACCACGGACTAGCGGGAGGACCGGGGAGCTGTTTTTT.

This chain connects TRBV5-1 to TRBJ2-5; 7 nucleotides match TRBD2. The CDR3 is 14 residues long. Trimming at V came to 5 bases and at J to 4 bases, leaving 8 bases not matched to a gene. Germline lookup yields CDR1 SGHRS and CDR2 YFSETQ. CDR3 sequence reads: CASRKSGAGETQYF. The CDR3, as DNA: TGCGCCAGCAGGAAGAGCGGGGCGGGAGAGACCCAGTACTTC. The variable domain in full, with the rest retrieved from reference TRBV5-1 and TRBJ2-5, is KAGVTQTPRYLIKTRGQQVTLSCSPISGHRSVSWYQQTPGQGLQFLFEYFSETQRNKGNFPGRFSGRQFSNSRSEMNVSTLELGDSALYLCASRKSGAGETQYFGPGTRLLVL.

The chain has TRBV28 and TRBJ1-2; D is perhaps TRBD1 (5 bases). This CDR3 has 12 amino acids. Trimming left V 6 bases short and J 3 bases short, with 8 bases between. Germline loops: CDR1 MDHEN, CDR2 SYDVKM. CDR3 coding DNA: TGTGCCAGCAGGAGGGGCTACTATGGCTACACCTTC. This encodes CASRRGYYGYTF.

This clone was picked up a small number of times. The rearrangement uses TRBV29-1 and TRBJ2-5; D is possibly TRBD1 (5 bases). The CDR3 sequence is 10 residues long. The V gene lost 7 bases and the J gene lost 5 bases, with 8 bases spanning the gap. The V gene's germline CDR1 is SQVTM and CDR2 ANQGSEA. CDR3 coding DNA: TGCAGCGCTTCAGGGGAGACCCAGTACTTC. Protein product: CSASGETQYF.